This section outlines one T cell receptor (beta chain) sequence together with its context. The sample comes from a study of blood T cells in healthy people across ages. CDR3 length: 14 residues. The junction had 4 bases not matched to a gene; V was cut back by 1 base and J by 6 bases. CDR1 SGHDN and CDR2 FVKESK come from the germline V gene. All donors came from Russia, were Caucasian and healthy, and spanned ages about 6 to 90. The use of a sample-barcoded 5' primer and a J-beta primer mix characterized a second PCR of roughly 6 to 11 cycles. Using its own MiXCR run on the 5' RACE reads, TCRdb lists one record per CDR3 protein. The sample holds more than 1.4 million distinct CDR3 sequences, 42% seen once.

The sample consisted of blood. This TCR was sampled from a woman aged 18-30 years in good health. The V call is TRBV14, the J call TRBJ2-7; 9 positions agree with TRBD1. The CDR3 DNA follows: TGTGCCAGCAGCCAAGGGGACAGGGCGGGCGAGCAGTACTTC. This encodes CASSQGDRAGEQYF. The full variable domain, with the rest looked up from reference TRBV14 and TRBJ2-7, is EAGVTQFPSHSVIEKGQTVTLRCDPISGHDNLYWYRRVMGKEIKFLLHFVKESKQDESGMPNNRFLAERTGGTYSTLKVQPAELEDSGVYFCASSQGDRAGEQYFGPGTRLTVT.